The T cell receptor (beta chain) under discussion was sequenced for a study of cytomegalovirus exposure and HLA in healthy donors. Overall study results and limits: Versus the approximately 700-donor mean, an Asian-associated ancestry cluster reportedly showed fewer N-insertions in a later analysis.

Germline V gives CDR1 SEHNR, CDR2 FQNEAQ (reference sequence). Trimming stripped 1 base from V and 10 bases from J, with 16 bases between. The CDR3 spans 14 residues. On this clone itself: Its antigen is still unknown.

The PCR used 60 Vbeta and 13 Jbeta primers. Some clones are missing from TCRdb's copy, which holds only in-frame ones; the method was immunoSEQ multiplex PCR. This table has about 170,000 clones, about 85% appearing once. Sequenced sample: PBMCs. The J gene is TRBJ1-1, the V gene TRBV7-9; a weak D match, TRBD1 (5 bases). The TCR originated in a man aged 18 to 35 in good health and CMV-seropositive. The CDR3 loop reads CASSLDGSGAGAFF. Written as DNA, the CDR3 is TGTGCCAGCAGCTTAGACGGTAGCGGGGCTGGAGCTTTCTTT.